The rows below give T cell receptor beta chains drawn from one sample of a study of blood T cell repertoires in COVID-19. TCRdb keeps only in-frame clones here, not all; method: immunoSEQ multiplex PCR. The repertoire holds hundreds of thousands of clones, approximately 85% seen once, with under 2.5% in the top ten. Sequencing was performed on PBMCs or T cells enriched from blood (not recorded which). All receptors derive from a young man who had recovered from COVID-19. Each CDR3 is given with its conserved first and last residue. The order of the fields is V gene, D gene, clone size, CDR3 protein. The D gene is left open where the match is weak. Size tells how often a clone was seen (once, few, many) or the class of an expanded clone, and some rows leave it out.

>TRBV18|TRBD1|-
CASSPPGTGSHEQYF
>TRBV6-6|TRBD2|-
CASSYTTSGARYEQYF
>TRBV30|-|-
CACLGRGTEAFF
>TRBV10-3|-|-
CAIRQDDLGEKLFF
>TRBV2|TRBD1|few
CASSSDRGAFF
>TRBV5-4|-|-
CASSLGQSNEKLFF
>TRBV7-8|TRBD1|-
CASSPGQNSPLHF
>TRBV3-1/TRBV3-2|-|-
CASSPGLDYGYTF
>TRBV3-1/TRBV3-2|-|-
CASSQGPDRPSGYTF
>TRBV3-1/TRBV3-2|-|-
CASSQWAGELFF
>TRBV6-1|-|-
CASSELLGGSETQYF
>TRBV14|TRBD1|-
CASSQDGTGNSYEQYF
>TRBV19|-|-
CASSIPRNTIYF
>TRBV19|TRBD1|-
CASSQRTGAGNTIYF
>TRBV6-2/TRBV6-3|TRBD1|-
CASSYYGDRDGYTF
>TRBV25-1|TRBD1|-
CASSPVGQTNYGYTF
>TRBV2|TRBD1|-
CASSDEGTVTEAFF
>TRBV4-2|TRBD2|-
CASSQVIGGGDGELFF
>TRBV4-1|TRBD1|-
CASSRGQGQTYEQYF
>TRBV11-2|TRBD2|-
CASSLRLAGGASEQFF
>TRBV9|-|-
CASSVAGRPGNTIYF
>TRBV27|TRBD1|-
CARRKVSGQNNEKLFF
>TRBV2|-|-
CASNGYEKLFF
>TRBV7-8|TRBD1|-
CASSLAVGGGSAGELFF
>TRBV27|-|-
CASSFQGLGNTEAFF
>TRBV18|-|-
CASSPPTGFYYGYTF
>TRBV9|TRBD1|-
CASSPTGGNGRDSPLHF
>TRBV2|-|-
CASSPTAYSNQPQHF
>TRBV11-2|-|-
CASSPRPRGKKTDTQYF
>TRBV7-2|-|-
CASNRGTQETQYF
>TRBV27|-|few
CASSLGLNYGYTF
>TRBV4-3|TRBD1|-
CASSQDVTGGEKLFF
>TRBV5-6|TRBD1|-
CASSFSDGTGTDTQYF
>TRBV19|TRBD1|-
CASSPGTGNYGYTF
>TRBV2|TRBD1|-
CASSDSTGAWSPLHF
>TRBV9|-|-
CASSVDGGLNQPQHF
>TRBV10-3|-|-
CAISESRGSNQPQHF
>TRBV5-5|-|-
CASSLQGYGGTDTQYF
>TRBV19|-|-
CASSIEAGRTGELFF
>TRBV6-1|-|-
CASSEGAKSLHF